The 23 T cell receptor beta chains below come from one sample, sequenced in a study of CD8+ T cells in alopecia areata (dated by TCRdb to the late 2010s). The time point label for this specimen denotes: about 25 weeks on oral tofacitinib. Interpreted using the paper, the treatment or condition label stands for: oral pan-JAK inhibitor, 5-10 mg twice daily. The library was obtained by the immunoSEQ multiplex PCR assay. To provide template for TCR sequencing, every sample had RNA extracted and reverse transcribed into cDNA. This is the immuneACCESS table as TCRdb keeps it, with only in-frame sequences that have V and J called. A part of the clones is gone; compared with another copy, unresolved V genes explain less than half, and the rest is unexplained. The sample data list roughly 110,000 clones, and approximately 55% of these were observed just once. The top ten clonotypes cover around 3.4% of the sample.

The sample consisted of CD4+ T cells sorted from blood, taken at week 24, from a patient treated with tofacitinib. The receptors shown here come from a human donor with alopecia areata.

This chain joins TRBV29-1 and TRBJ2-2; tentatively, D is TRBD2 (6 bases). V lost 7 bases to trimming and J lost 7 bases, with 10 bases between them. Germline loops: CDR1 SQVTM, CDR2 ANQGSEA. The CDR3 totals 11 residues. The CDR3: CSGGGSGELFF. The DNA of the CDR3 is TGCAGCGGAGGAGGGAGCGGGGAGCTGTTTTTT.

The rearrangement uses TRBV30 and TRBJ2-1; 11 nucleotides align to TRBD1. From germline, CDR1 is GTSNPN and CDR2 SVGIG (reference sequence). V lost 3 bases to trimming and J lost 4 bases; unmatched junction nucleotides: 5. The CDR3 is made up of 15 amino acids. In nucleotides, the CDR3 is TGTGCCTGGAGGCTGGGGACAGGGGGGTACAATGAGCAGTTCTTC. Residues: CAWRLGTGGYNEQFF. Full variable domain (rest looked up from reference TRBV30 and TRBJ2-1): SQTIHQWPATLVQPVGSPLSLECTVEGTSNPNLYWYRQAAGRGLQLLFYSVGIGQISSEVPQNLSASRPQDRQFILSSKKLLLSDSGFYLCAWRLGTGGYNEQFFGPGTRLTVL.

This chain joins TRBV29-1 and TRBJ1-1; D perhaps matches TRBD1 (6 bases). The germline V gene encodes CDR1 SQVTM and CDR2 ANQGSEA. Trimming stripped 1 base from V and 11 bases from J, with 17 bases between. The CDR3 length is 13 residues. The CDR3 spells CSVEGHSGESAFF. As DNA, the CDR3 is TGCAGCGTTGAAGGACATTCAGGGGAATCGGCTTTCTTT.

The V gene is TRBV12-5, the J gene TRBJ1-1, with D uncertain. The CDR3 is 13 amino acids. Germline CDR1 is LGHNT and CDR2 is FRNRAP. Trimming removed 1 base at V and 10 bases at J, with 13 bases between. CDR3 protein: CASGLDRTQRAFF. CDR3 bases: TGTGCTAGTGGTTTGGATCGGACTCAAAGAGCTTTCTTT.

The V gene is TRBV9, the J gene TRBJ2-4, with 7 bases that match TRBD1. V lost 0 bases, J lost 3 bases, and 3 bases stayed unmatched. There are 15 residues in the CDR3. Germline V gene sequence: CDR1 SGDLS, CDR2 YYNGEE. The CDR3 is CASSVGGTVKNIQYF. The CDR3 region has the DNA TGTGCCAGCAGCGTAGGTGGGACAGTCAAAAACATTCAGTACTTC.

V usage is TRBV11-1 and J usage is TRBJ2-2; TRBD1 is a possible D gene (6 bases). Trimming stripped 3 bases from V and 2 bases from J, with 10 bases between. From germline, CDR1 is SGHAT and CDR2 FQDESV (reference sequence). The CDR3 runs to 15 residues. CDR3 in DNA: TGTGCCAGCAGCTTGCCGGGGACAAACACCGGGGAGCTGTTTTTT. This encodes CASSLPGTNTGELFF.

The chain uses TRBV10-3 and TRBJ1-2; D remains ambiguous. V shed 4 bases and J shed 2 bases, with 11 bases lying between them. Per the germline V gene, CDR1 is ENHRY and CDR2 is SYGVKD. This CDR3 spans 14 amino acids. The CDR3 bases are TGTGCCATCAGTGGGGTGGAGAAAAACTATGGCTACACCTTC. It codes for CAISGVEKNYGYTF.

The chain couples TRBV7-9 to TRBJ1-6, with TRBD1 matching 10 bases. CDR1 SEHNR and CDR2 FQNEAQ come from the germline V gene (reference sequence). The junction had 8 bases not matched to a gene; V was cut back by 5 bases and J by 7 bases. The CDR3 is 16 residues long. The CDR3, as DNA: TGTGCCAGCAGCCCCGACGACAGGGGGCTGAATTCACCCCTCCACTTT. Residues: CASSPDDRGLNSPLHF.

J is TRBJ2-7 and V is TRBV6-5, with D possibly matching TRBD1 (5 bases). Germline V gene sequence: CDR1 MNHEY, CDR2 SVGAGI. CDR3 length equals 13 residues. The V gene lost 9 bases and the J gene lost 4 bases, with 16 bases spanning the gap. CDR3 in DNA: TGTGCCAGTTGTGGGGCCCCCCTTTACGAGCAGTACTTC. The encoded protein is CASCGAPLYEQYF.

In this sample, this clone turned up a few times. This chain connects TRBV30 to TRBJ1-4; D gene ambiguous. CDR3 length equals 15 residues. Deletions cut 2 bases from V and 1 base from J, with 11 bases between. The germline CDR1 and CDR2 sequences are GTSNPN and SVGIG (reference sequence). As DNA, the CDR3 is TGTGCCTGGAGTTTTTGGGCGGTAACTAATGAAAAACTGTTTTTT. Amino acids: CAWSFWAVTNEKLFF.

This chain connects TRBV30 to TRBJ2-4; D unclear. CDR3 length: 13 amino acids. Trimming took 1 base from V and 0 from J, leaving 4 bases between them. Germline V gene data show CDR1 as GTSNPN and CDR2 as SVGIG (reference sequence). CDR3 protein: CAWSGRAKNIQYF. CDR3 nucleotides: TGTGCCTGGAGTGGACGAGCCAAAAACATTCAGTACTTC.

CDR3 DNA: TGTGCCAGCAGCCTTAACCCCCGCTCCTACGAGCAGTACTTC. It yields the protein CASSLNPRSYEQYF. The rearrangement links TRBV9 to TRBJ2-7; D not certain. V dropped 4 bases and J dropped 0 bases, with 11 bases sitting between them. CDR3 length: 14 amino acids. Germline-derived CDR1 and CDR2 are SGDLS and YYNGEE.

This chain links TRBV7-9 with TRBJ2-7; D gene uncertain. CDR1 is SEHNR, CDR2 FQNEAQ, per germline (reference sequence). The CDR3 sequence is 14 residues long. Trimming removed 0 bases from V and 2 bases from J, with 8 bases in between. The CDR3 region has the DNA TGTGCCAGCAGCTTAGCTCTGGGCCCCTACGAGCAGTACTTC. Residues: CASSLALGPYEQYF.

A few counts support this clone. The chain links TRBV2 to TRBJ2-7, with D possibly being TRBD2 (5 bases). The CDR3 has 12 amino acids. The V end lost 7 bases, the J end lost 7 bases, and 14 bases lay between the germline ends. Germline CDR1 is SNHLY and CDR2 is FYNNEI. Written as DNA, the CDR3 is TGTGCCAGCATCAGGAGGCAGACTGAGCAGTACTTC. This codes for CASIRRQTEQYF.

The rearrangement links TRBV30 to TRBJ2-2, with TRBD1 as a possible D gene (6 bases). Germline V lookup: CDR1 GTSNPN, CDR2 SVGIG (reference sequence). CDR3 length: 15 residues. Trimming removed 3 bases at V and 3 bases at J, with 14 bases between. In nucleotides, the CDR3 is TGTGCCTGGAGCTCCGTACAGGGTGACACCGGGGAGCTGTTTTTT. This codes for CAWSSVQGDTGELFF.

The rearrangement uses TRBV5-1 and TRBJ2-1; D might be TRBD2 (6 bases). CDR1 is SGHRS, CDR2 YFSETQ, per germline. The CDR3 is 14 amino acids. V lost 5 bases, J lost 3 bases, and 12 bases lay in between. Here the CDR3 reads CASRVADFYNEQFF. Written as DNA, the CDR3 is TGCGCCAGCAGGGTAGCGGATTTCTACAATGAGCAGTTCTTC.

V and J are TRBV27 and TRBJ1-4, with 11 positions matching TRBD1. This CDR3 is built from 15 residues. V lost 9 bases and J lost 0; bases outside the gene matches: 3. CDR1 is MNHEY, CDR2 SMNVEV, per germline (reference sequence). The CDR3 sequence: CARWDRGTTNEKLFF. The CDR3 coding sequence is TGTGCCAGGTGGGACAGGGGGACAACTAATGAAAAACTGTTTTTT. The full variable domain, with the rest looked up from reference TRBV27 and TRBJ1-4, is EAQVTQNPRYLITVTGKKLTVTCSQNMNHEYMSWYRQDPGLGLRQIYYSMNVEVTDKGDVPEGYKVSRKEKRNFPLILESPSPNQTSLYFCARWDRGTTNEKLFFGSGTQLSVL.

The chain links TRBV6-6 to TRBJ2-7, with D possibly TRBD1 on 6 matching bases. V gave up 0 bases and J gave up 4 bases, with 10 bases separating them. The germline V gene has CDR1 MNHNY and CDR2 SVGAGI (reference sequence). The CDR3 extends over 14 amino acids. In DNA form, the CDR3 reads TGTGCCAGCAGTTACTCGCCAGGGGCATACGAGCAGTACTTC. This sequence encodes CASSYSPGAYEQYF.

The chain employs TRBV5-1 and TRBJ1-2; possibly TRBD1 for D (5 bases). CDR3 length: 16 residues. CDR1 is SGHRS, CDR2 YFSETQ, per germline. V was pared by 7 bases and J by 0 bases, with 19 bases between. The CDR3 sequence is CASRTAPGRANYGYTF. As DNA, the CDR3 is TGCGCCAGCCGAACCGCCCCAGGGAGGGCTAACTATGGCTACACCTTC.

About this clone: Other DNA sequences in the same sample also yield this CDR3. The chain uses TRBV20-1 and TRBJ2-5; D uncertain. CDR1 is DFQATT and CDR2 is SNEGSKA in the germline V gene (reference sequence). Trimming removed 6 bases at V and 5 bases at J, with 7 bases between. CDR3 length equals 10 residues. The CDR3 nucleotides read TGCAGTGCCGGCCAGGAGACCCAGTACTTC. Translated, it gives CSAGQETQYF.

The genes are TRBV6-6 and TRBJ1-2; TRBD1 matches 7 bases. V lost 6 bases, J lost 2 bases, and 12 bases stayed unmatched. The germline V gene has CDR1 MNHNY and CDR2 SVGAGI (reference sequence). The CDR3 contains 16 residues. The CDR3 DNA reads as TGTGCCAGCAGCCATCGACAGGGATCGTCCAACTATGGCTACACCTTC. Translated: CASSHRQGSSNYGYTF.

The V gene is TRBV5-6, the J gene TRBJ1-2; possible D gene TRBD1, 6 bases. Per germline, CDR1 SGHDT and CDR2 YYEEEE. Deletions cut 2 bases from V and 10 bases from J, with 9 bases between. The CDR3 loop spans 11 amino acids. CDR3 sequence: CASSFVGAYTF. CDR3 DNA: TGTGCCAGCAGCTTTGTGGGGGCCTACACCTTC.

The V and J genes are TRBV4-1 and TRBJ2-5, with a tentative D call TRBD1 (6 bases). The germline V gene has CDR1 MGHRA and CDR2 YSYEKL. This CDR3 is 15 amino acids long. Trimming removed 3 bases from V and 5 bases from J, with 16 bases in between. The CDR3 sequence is CASSQIGTPVETQYF. DNA of the CDR3: TGCGCCAGCAGCCAGATTGGGACACCGGTCGAGACCCAGTACTTC.